Detailed here is one T cell receptor beta chain. Antigen specificity is unknown. This table comes from immunoSEQ multiplex PCR, and its TCRdb copy is limited to in-frame clones, with some not included. The sample shows around 80,000 clones, about 88% of them seen only once. This sample is drawn from a study of OX40 agonist ivuxolimab in advanced cancers. Turning to the study itself: Participants averaged around 60 years of age (range 23 to 79) and were around 83% male. Study-wide points: At 0.1 to 3.0 mg/kg and by week 6, CD4+ and CD8+ T cells in the blood had expanded clonally.

V gave up 5 bases and J gave up 3 bases; unmatched junction bases: 7. CDR1 MDHEN and CDR2 SYDVKM come from the germline V gene. The CDR3 has 15 residues. The chain carries TRBV28 and TRBJ2-7, with 10 bases aligning to TRBD1. The receptor's source is an adult with an advanced solid tumor such as melanoma, head and neck, liver or kidney cancer. Sequencing was performed on CD4+ or CD8+ T cells sorted from blood, taken in a trial of the OX40 agonist ivuxolimab. CDR3 in DNA: TGTGCCAGCAGTCTCTCCGGGACAGGGGTCTACGAGCAGTACGTC. Protein sequence: CASSLSGTGVYEQYV.